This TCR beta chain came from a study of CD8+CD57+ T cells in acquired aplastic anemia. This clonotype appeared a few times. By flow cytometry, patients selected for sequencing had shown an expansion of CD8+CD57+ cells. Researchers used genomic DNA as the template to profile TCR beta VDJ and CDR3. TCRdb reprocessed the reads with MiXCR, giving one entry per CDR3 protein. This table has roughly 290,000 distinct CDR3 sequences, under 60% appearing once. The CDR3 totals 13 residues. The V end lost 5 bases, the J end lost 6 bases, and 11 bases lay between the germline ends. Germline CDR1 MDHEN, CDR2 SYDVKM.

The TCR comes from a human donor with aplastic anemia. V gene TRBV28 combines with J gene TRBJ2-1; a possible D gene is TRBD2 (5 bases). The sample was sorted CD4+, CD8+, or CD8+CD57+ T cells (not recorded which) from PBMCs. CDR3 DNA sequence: TGTGCCAGCAGTCCAGCGGCCGGCAATGAGCAGTTCTTC. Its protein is CASSPAAGNEQFF.